This T cell receptor (beta chain) comes out of a study of Ad26.COV2.S vaccination and SARS-CoV-2 variants. Data came from immunoSEQ multiplex PCR; TCRdb stores just in-frame clones and leaves some out. The data hold around 450,000 clones, with about 89% observed a single time. Germline values: CDR1 MNHEY, CDR2 SMNVEV (reference sequence). The CDR3 is 18 amino acids. Unmatched junction bases numbered 9, after V lost 3 bases and J lost 0 bases. Treatment described: 15 to 20 received Ad26.COV2.S at low or high dose, single or two shots; five or six received placebo; per-sample allocation not given. The study sampled participants on day 63 after the first vaccine or placebo injection. SARS-CoV-2 spike from the Wuhan strain was encoded by the vaccine, an Ad26 vector.

Sequencing was performed on peripheral blood, taken in a trial of Ad26.COV2.S vaccine versus placebo. This chain links TRBV27 with TRBJ2-2; 8 bases line up with TRBD2. The TCR was taken from a person between 18 and 65 years old who received the Ad26.COV2.S COVID-19 vaccine or a placebo. The DNA of the CDR3 is TGTGCCAGCAGTTTTTGGGTAGCGGGGAGCTCGAACACCGGGGAGCTGTTTTTT. Protein product: CASSFWVAGSSNTGELFF.